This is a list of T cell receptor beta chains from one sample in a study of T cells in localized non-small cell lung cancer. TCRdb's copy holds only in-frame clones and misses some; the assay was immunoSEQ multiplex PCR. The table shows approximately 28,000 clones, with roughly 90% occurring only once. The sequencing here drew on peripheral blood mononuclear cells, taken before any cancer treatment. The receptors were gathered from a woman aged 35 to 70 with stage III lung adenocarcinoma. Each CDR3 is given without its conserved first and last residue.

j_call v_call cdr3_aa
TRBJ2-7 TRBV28 ASSLLTGRSGEQY
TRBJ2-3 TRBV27 ASSLSPAGTADTQY
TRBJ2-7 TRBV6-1 ASSPDGWGTYEQY
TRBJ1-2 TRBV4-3 ASSQALQGDYGYT
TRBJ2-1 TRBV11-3 ASSSAGTTNNEQF
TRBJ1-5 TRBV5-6 ASSLGRGQNQPQH
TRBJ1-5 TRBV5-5 ASSPGGRQPQH
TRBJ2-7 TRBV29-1 SVGRGGLSYEQY
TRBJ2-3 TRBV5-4 ASSATDTQY
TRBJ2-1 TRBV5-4 ASSPGLAGGPRNEQF